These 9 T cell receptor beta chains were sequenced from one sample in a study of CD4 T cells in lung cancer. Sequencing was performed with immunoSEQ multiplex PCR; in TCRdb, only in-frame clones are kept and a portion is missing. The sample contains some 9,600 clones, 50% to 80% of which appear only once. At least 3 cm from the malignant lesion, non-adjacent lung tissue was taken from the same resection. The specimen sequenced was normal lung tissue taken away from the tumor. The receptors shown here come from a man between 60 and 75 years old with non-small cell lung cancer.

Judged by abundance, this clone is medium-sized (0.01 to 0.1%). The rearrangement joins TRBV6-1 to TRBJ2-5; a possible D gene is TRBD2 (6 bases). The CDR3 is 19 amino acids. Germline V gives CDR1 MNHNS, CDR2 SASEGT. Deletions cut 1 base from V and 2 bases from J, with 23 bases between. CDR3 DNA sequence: TGTGCCAGCAGTGAAGAGGGGATAGCCGGGACTGGGCTTCAAGAGACCCAGTACTTC. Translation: CASSEEGIAGTGLQETQYF.

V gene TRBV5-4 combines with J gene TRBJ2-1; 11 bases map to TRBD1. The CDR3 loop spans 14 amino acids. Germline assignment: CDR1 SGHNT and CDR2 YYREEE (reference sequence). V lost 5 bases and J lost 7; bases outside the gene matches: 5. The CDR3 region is CASSGRDRGNEQFF. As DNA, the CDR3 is TGTGCCAGCAGTGGCCGGGACAGGGGGAATGAGCAGTTCTTC.

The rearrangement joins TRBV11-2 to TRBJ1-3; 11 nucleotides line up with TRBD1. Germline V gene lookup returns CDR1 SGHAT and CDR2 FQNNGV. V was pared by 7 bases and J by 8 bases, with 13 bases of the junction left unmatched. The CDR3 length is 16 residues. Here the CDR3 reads CASNYPDRGPRDTIYF. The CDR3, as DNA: TGTGCCAGCAACTACCCGGACAGGGGGCCCCGGGACACCATATATTTT.

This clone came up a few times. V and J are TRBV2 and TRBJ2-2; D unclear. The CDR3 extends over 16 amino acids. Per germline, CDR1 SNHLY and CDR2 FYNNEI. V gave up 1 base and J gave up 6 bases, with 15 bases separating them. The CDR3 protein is CASSEEAIGGAGELFF. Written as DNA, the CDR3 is TGTGCCAGCAGTGAAGAGGCGATAGGCGGCGCCGGGGAGCTGTTTTTT.

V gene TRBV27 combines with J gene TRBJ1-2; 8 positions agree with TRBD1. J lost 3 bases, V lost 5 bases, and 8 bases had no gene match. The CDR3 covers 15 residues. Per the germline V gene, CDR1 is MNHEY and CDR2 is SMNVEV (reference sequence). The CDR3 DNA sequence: TGTGCCAGCAGTCCGAGGACAGGGAGCTACTATGGCTACACCTTC. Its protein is CASSPRTGSYYGYTF.

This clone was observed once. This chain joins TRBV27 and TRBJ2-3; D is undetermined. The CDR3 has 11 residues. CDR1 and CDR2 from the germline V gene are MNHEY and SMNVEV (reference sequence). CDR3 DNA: TGTCGTCCAGCTGAGGCAGATACGCAGTATTTT. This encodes CRPAEADTQYF.

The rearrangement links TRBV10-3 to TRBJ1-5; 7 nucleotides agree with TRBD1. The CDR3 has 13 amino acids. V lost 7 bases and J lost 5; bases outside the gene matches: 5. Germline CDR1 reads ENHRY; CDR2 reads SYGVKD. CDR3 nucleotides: TGTGCCATCACCGACAGGGTCGATCAGCCCCAGCATTTT. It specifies CAITDRVDQPQHF.

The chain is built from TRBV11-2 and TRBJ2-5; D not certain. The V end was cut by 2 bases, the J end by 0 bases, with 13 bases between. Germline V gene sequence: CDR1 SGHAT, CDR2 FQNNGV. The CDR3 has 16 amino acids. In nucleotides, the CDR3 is TGTGCCAGCAGCTTAAGCCTCAACCTAGACCAAGAGACCCAGTACTTC. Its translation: CASSLSLNLDQETQYF.

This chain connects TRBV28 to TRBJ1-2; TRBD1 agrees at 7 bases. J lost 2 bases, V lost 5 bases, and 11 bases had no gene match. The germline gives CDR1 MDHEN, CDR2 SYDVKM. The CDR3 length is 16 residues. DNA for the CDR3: TGTGCCAGCAGTCCTGCGGGAACAGGGGAGAACTATGGCTACACCTTC. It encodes CASSPAGTGENYGYTF.